The present TCR beta chain was sequenced within a study of T cell responses to AZD1222 COVID-19 vaccine. Broader study findings: Among the donors, most were white British and more were female, and clonal diversity was possibly underestimated. Spike was spanned by vaccine-associated CD4 TCRs, with dominance at 160-218 and 743-854.

The method was immunoSEQ multiplex PCR; TCRdb's version includes in-frame clones alone and lacks a portion of them. In the table there are tens of thousands of clones, about 91% of which are singletons. Note on this clone: The target antigen is unknown.

V was pared by 11 bases and J by 2 bases, with 7 bases of the junction left unmatched. The CDR3 loop spans 13 amino acids. CDR1 and CDR2 (germline): ENHRY, SYGVKD. This receptor was identified in an adult who received the AZD1222 COVID-19 vaccine. The gene calls are TRBV10-3 and TRBJ2-7, with TRBD1 matching over 9 bases. This material consisted of peripheral blood, taken 28 days after the second AZD1222 dose. DNA of the CDR3: TGTGCCGCGGGGACAGGGCCCCCCTACGAGCAGTACTTC. Translating gives CAAGTGPPYEQYF.